This is a list of T cell receptor beta chains from one sample in a study of T cells in tuberculosis. Some clones are missing from TCRdb's copy, which holds only in-frame ones; the method was immunoSEQ multiplex PCR. The data show some 22,000 clones, roughly 97% seen once. Sequencing was performed on PBMCs. The receptors derive from a donor between 10 and 35 years old with latent tuberculosis or without tuberculosis infection. Both conserved end residues are part of each CDR3. A D gene is named only where the DNA matches it firmly.

NA,TRBJ2-7,TRBV5-1,CASSLGQGPSYEQYF,TGCGCCAGCAGCTTGGGGCAGGGGCCGTCCTACGAGCAGTACTTC
NA,TRBJ1-1,TRBV9,CASSAVAGTMNTEAFF,TGTGCCAGCAGCGCCGTTGCGGGGACTATGAACACTGAAGCTTTCTTT
NA,TRBJ2-7,TRBV4-2,CASSQKDRVHAYEQYF,TGTGCCAGCAGCCAAAAGGATCGGGTGCATGCCTACGAGCAGTACTTC
TRBD2,TRBJ2-2,TRBV19,CASTVAGQTNTGELFF,TGTGCCAGTACAGTAGCGGGGCAGACGAACACCGGGGAGCTGTTTTTT
NA,TRBJ1-1,TRBV15,CATSRQRGNTEAFF,TGTGCCACCAGCAGACAACGAGGGAACACTGAAGCTTTCTTT
NA,TRBJ1-6,TRBV19,CASSSSTGGPLHF,TGTGCCAGTAGTTCCTCGACAGGAGGACCCCTCCACTTT
NA,TRBJ2-1,TRBV27,CASTPPGIVSYNEQFF,TGTGCCAGCACCCCGCCAGGGATCGTTTCCTACAATGAGCAGTTCTTC
TRBD1,TRBJ1-1,TRBV5-1,CASSPRQGAYTEAFF,TGCGCCAGCAGCCCTAGACAGGGGGCTTACACTGAAGCTTTCTTT
NA,TRBJ1-2,TRBV19,CASSMNGLRYYGYTF,TGTGCCAGTAGTATGAACGGACTCCGATACTATGGCTACACCTTC
TRBD1,TRBJ2-7,TRBV9,CASSAGQSNTYEQYF,TGTGCCAGCAGCGCGGGACAGTCCAATACCTACGAGCAGTACTTC
TRBD1,TRBJ1-1,TRBV19,CASRGDSNMNTEAFF,TGTGCCAGTAGAGGGGACAGCAACATGAACACTGAAGCTTTCTTT
NA,TRBJ1-3,TRBV10-3,CAIRNSGNTIYF,TGTGCCATCAGGAACAGTGGAAACACCATATATTTT
TRBD1,TRBJ2-5,TRBV9,CASSAQTGTGETQYF,TGTGCCAGCAGCGCTCAAACGGGGACAGGGGAGACCCAGTACTTC